Listed here are 3 T cell receptor beta chains from one sample, sequenced in a study of blood T cell repertoires in COVID-19. Profiled with immunoSEQ multiplex PCR; TCRdb holds only in-frame clones, not every one. This table holds about 360,000 clones, over 75% found once. The sequenced sample was PBMCs or T cells enriched from blood (not recorded which). Receptors were obtained from a man aged 30 to 39 who had recovered from COVID-19.

This rearrangement joins TRBV2 to TRBJ1-4, with TRBD1 matching 9 bases. Germline values: CDR1 SNHLY, CDR2 FYNNEI. The V and J ends lost 8 bases and 8 bases, in that order; junction bases with no gene match: 9. CDR3 length: 14 amino acids. As DNA, the CDR3 is TGTGCCAGCGGCCTACAGGGGGCGGGGGAAAAACTGTTTTTT. It translates to CASGLQGAGEKLFF.

This chain joins TRBV4-2 and TRBJ2-5, with D tentatively TRBD1 (8 bases). Germline loops: CDR1 LGHNA, CDR2 YNFKEQ. This CDR3 is built from 16 residues. The germline V and J ends were trimmed by 1 base and 2 bases, with 14 bases remaining between them. Here the CDR3 DNA reads TGTGCCAGCAGCCAAGCTCCACAGGGGGGGCAAGAGACCCAGTACTTC. It specifies CASSQAPQGGQETQYF.

The CDR3 DNA reads as TGTGCCAGCAGCGTGCTAGCGGGGGGTACCTCCTACAATGAGCAGTTCTTC. Its translation: CASSVLAGGTSYNEQFF. The rearrangement uses TRBV9 and TRBJ2-1, with 11 bases identical to TRBD2. J lost 0 bases, V lost 2 bases, and 4 bases had no gene match. Looked up from germline, CDR1 is SGDLS and CDR2 is YYNGEE. The length of the CDR3 is 17 residues.